The table lists the clone carrying this TCR beta chain with a few counts. Antigen specificity is unknown. PCR amplification relied on 60 Vbeta primers (plus 13 Jbeta primers). Measured with immunoSEQ multiplex PCR; TCRdb has only the in-frame clones, and not every one. This sample yields some 150,000 clones, of which around 10% are seen a single time; more than 6.5% belongs to the top ten. The V and J ends lost 4 bases and 0 bases respectively, with 11 bases between them. The CDR3 spans 15 residues. Germline CDR1 is SGHKS and CDR2 is YYEKEE (reference sequence). This specimen comes from a study of cytomegalovirus exposure and HLA in healthy donors. Study results and limitations: A later analysis, which compared TCR beta chains of equal frequency, found the HLA-associated ones more clonally expanded. Specific recognition of CMV antigens was confirmed in vitro for a few chains (all CMV-associated).

This sequence was found in a woman aged 40-49 years in good health and CMV-seropositive. What was sequenced was PBMCs. The gene calls are TRBV5-5 and TRBJ1-3; possibly TRBD1 for D (5 bases). This CDR3 reads CASSPGGISGNTIYF. The CDR3 nucleotides are TGTGCCAGCAGCCCGGGGGGGATCTCTGGAAACACCATATATTTT.